Sequencing of this TCR beta chain was carried out in a study of blood T cell repertoires in COVID-19. V was clipped by 4 bases and J by 7 bases; unmatched bases: 11. Per the germline V gene, CDR1 is SGHDT and CDR2 is YYEEEE. The CDR3 runs 15 residues. Here immunoSEQ multiplex PCR was the method, and the copy in TCRdb shows in-frame clones only, minus some. The sample holds roughly 150,000 clones, around 80% seen once. The V gene is TRBV5-6, the J gene TRBJ2-4; 7 bases line up with TRBD1. The clonotype originates from a man between 40 and 49 years old who had recovered from COVID-19. Sequenced input: PBMCs or T cells enriched from blood (not recorded which). The CDR3 nucleotides read TGTGCCAGCAGCCGACAGGGAATAGCCACGAACATTCAGTACTTC. Protein: CASSRQGIATNIQYF.